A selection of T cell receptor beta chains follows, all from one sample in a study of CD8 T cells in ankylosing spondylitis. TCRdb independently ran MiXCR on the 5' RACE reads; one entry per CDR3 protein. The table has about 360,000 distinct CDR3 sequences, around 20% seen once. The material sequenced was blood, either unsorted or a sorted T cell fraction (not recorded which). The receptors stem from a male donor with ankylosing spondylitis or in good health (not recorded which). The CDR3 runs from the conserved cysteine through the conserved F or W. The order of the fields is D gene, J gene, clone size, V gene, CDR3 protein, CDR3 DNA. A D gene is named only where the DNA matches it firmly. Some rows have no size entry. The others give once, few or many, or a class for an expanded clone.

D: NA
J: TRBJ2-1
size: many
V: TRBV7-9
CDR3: CASSPGAGENYNEQFF
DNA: TGTGCCAGCAGCCCCGGGGCAGGGGAGAACTACAATGAGCAGTTCTTC

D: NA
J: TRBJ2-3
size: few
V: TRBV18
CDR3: CASSPPEGPLEPNTQYF
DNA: TGTGCCAGCTCACCACCGGAAGGGCCCCTCGAACCGAATACGCAGTATTTT

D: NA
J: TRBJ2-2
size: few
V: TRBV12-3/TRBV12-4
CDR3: CASSFLIGTGELFF
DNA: TGTGCCAGCAGTTTCCTGATTGGCACCGGGGAGCTGTTTTTT

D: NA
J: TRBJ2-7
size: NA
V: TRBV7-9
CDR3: CASSPIIGGAREQYF
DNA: TGTGCCAGCAGCCCGATCATAGGGGGTGCCAGGGAGCAGTACTTC

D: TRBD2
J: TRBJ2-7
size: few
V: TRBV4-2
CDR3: CASSHLGGSSGEQYF
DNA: TGTGCCAGCAGCCATCTCGGGGGGAGTTCCGGTGAGCAGTACTTC

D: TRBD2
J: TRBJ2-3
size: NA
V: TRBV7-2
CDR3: CASKLSGGQADTQYF
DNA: TGTGCCAGCAAATTGAGCGGGGGGCAGGCAGATACGCAGTATTTT

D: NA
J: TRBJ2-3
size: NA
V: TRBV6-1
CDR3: CASSVEGEGDTQYF
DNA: TGTGCCAGCAGTGTTGAGGGGGAAGGAGATACGCAGTATTTT

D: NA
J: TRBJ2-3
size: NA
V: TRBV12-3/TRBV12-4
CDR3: CASSFSISPPDTQYF
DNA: TGTGCCAGCAGTTTTTCCATTAGCCCCCCAGATACGCAGTATTTT

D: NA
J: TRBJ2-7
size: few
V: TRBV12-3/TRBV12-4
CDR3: CASGDRDGYEQYF
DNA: TGTGCCAGCGGGGACCGGGACGGCTACGAGCAGTACTTC

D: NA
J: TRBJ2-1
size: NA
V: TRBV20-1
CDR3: CSASPYSSYNEQFF
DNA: TGCAGTGCTAGTCCATATTCCTCCTACAATGAGCAGTTCTTC

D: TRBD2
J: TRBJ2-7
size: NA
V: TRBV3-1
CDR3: CASSYGLAGDYEQYF
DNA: TGTGCCAGCAGCTACGGACTAGCGGGTGACTACGAGCAGTACTTC

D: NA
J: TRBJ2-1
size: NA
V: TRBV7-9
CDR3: CASSPPARVGYNEQFF
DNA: TGTGCCAGCAGCCCCCCGGCCAGGGTGGGTTACAATGAGCAGTTCTTC

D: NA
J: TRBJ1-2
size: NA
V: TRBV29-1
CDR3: CSVVGGTQSDGYTF
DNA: TGCAGCGTTGTCGGCGGGACCCAGAGTGATGGCTACACCTTC

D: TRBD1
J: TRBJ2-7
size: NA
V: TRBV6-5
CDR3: CASSYSDRGSSYEQYF
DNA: TGTGCCAGCAGTTACTCAGACAGGGGCAGCTCCTACGAGCAGTACTTC

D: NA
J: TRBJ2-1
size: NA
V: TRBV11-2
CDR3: CASSYPGSQFF
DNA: TGTGCCAGCAGTTACCCAGGTTCACAGTTCTTC

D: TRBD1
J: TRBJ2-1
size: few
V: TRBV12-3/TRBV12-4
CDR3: CASSSGQHNEQFF
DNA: TGTGCCAGCAGTTCGGGACAGCACAATGAGCAGTTCTTC

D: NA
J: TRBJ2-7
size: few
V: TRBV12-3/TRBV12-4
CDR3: CASSLGAGGAYEQYF
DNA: TGTGCCAGCAGTTTAGGAGCGGGCGGAGCCTACGAGCAGTACTTC

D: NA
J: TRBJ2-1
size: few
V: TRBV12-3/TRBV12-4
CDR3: CASRDLYNEQFF
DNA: TGTGCCAGCAGGGACCTCTACAATGAGCAGTTCTTC

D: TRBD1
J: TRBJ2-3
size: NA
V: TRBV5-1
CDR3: CASSPWTGASDTQYF
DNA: TGCGCCAGCAGCCCCTGGACAGGGGCAAGTGATACGCAGTATTTT

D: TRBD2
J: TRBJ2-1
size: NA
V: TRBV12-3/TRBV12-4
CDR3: CASSPRGLQDEQFF
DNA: TGTGCCAGCAGCCCGCGGGGACTACAGGATGAGCAGTTCTTC

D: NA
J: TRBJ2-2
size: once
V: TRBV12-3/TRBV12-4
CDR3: CAITRSGELFF
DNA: TGTGCCATCACCCGGAGCGGGGAGCTGTTTTTT

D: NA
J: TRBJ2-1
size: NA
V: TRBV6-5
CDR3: CASSYAGTTGQFF
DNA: TGTGCCAGCAGTTACGCCGGGACCACAGGGCAGTTCTTC

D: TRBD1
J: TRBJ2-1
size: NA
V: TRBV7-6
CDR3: CASSLFGDRMTYNEQFF
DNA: TGTGCCAGCAGCTTATTCGGGGACAGAATGACGTACAATGAGCAGTTCTTC

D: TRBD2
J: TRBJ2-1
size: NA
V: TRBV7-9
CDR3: CASSWRLAGSINEQFF
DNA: TGTGCCAGCAGCTGGAGACTAGCGGGGAGTATAAATGAGCAGTTCTTC

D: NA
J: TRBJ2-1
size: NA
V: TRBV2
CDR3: CASSEPVLGEQFF
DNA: TGTGCCAGCAGTGAACCTGTTTTGGGTGAGCAGTTCTTC

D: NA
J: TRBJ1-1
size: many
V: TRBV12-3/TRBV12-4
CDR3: CASSWDTNTEAFF
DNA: TGTGCCAGCAGTTGGGACACCAACACTGAAGCTTTCTTT

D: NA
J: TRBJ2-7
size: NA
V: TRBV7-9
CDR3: CASSFPVTDYEQYF
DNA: TGTGCCAGCAGCTTCCCCGTGACAGACTACGAGCAGTACTTC

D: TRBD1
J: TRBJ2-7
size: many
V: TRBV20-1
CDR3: CSARTGPYEQYF
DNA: TGCAGTGCCAGGACAGGGCCCTACGAGCAGTACTTC

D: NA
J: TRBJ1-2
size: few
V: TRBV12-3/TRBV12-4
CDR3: CASSLGGGNGYTF
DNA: TGTGCCAGCAGTTTAGGGGGGGGAAACGGCTACACCTTC

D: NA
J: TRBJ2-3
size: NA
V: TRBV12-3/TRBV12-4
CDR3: CASRQGLSTDTQYF
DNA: TGTGCCAGCAGACAAGGCCTAAGCACAGATACGCAGTATTTT

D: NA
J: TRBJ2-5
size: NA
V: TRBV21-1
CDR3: CASSKEGSRETQYF
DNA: TGTGCCAGCAGCAAAGAGGGGAGTCGGGAGACCCAGTACTTC

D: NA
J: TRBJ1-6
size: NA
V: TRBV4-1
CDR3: CASRDIGARNSPLHF
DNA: TGCGCCAGCAGGGACATTGGGGCTCGAAATTCACCCCTCCACTTT

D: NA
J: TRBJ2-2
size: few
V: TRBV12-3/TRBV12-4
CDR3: CASSPAFGGTTGELFF
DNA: TGTGCCAGCAGCCCAGCCTTTGGGGGGACGACCGGGGAGCTGTTTTTT

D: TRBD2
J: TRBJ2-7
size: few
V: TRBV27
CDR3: CASRGSGGLPYEQYF
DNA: TGTGCCAGCAGGGGTAGCGGGGGGCTCCCCTACGAGCAGTACTTC

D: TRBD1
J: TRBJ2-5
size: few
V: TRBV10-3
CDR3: CAISLPGQGKETQYF
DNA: TGTGCCATCAGTCTCCCGGGACAGGGGAAAGAGACCCAGTACTTC

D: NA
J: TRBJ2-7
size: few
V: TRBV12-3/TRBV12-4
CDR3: CASSYRGLDEQYF
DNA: TGTGCCAGCAGTTATCGGGGCCTGGACGAGCAGTACTTC

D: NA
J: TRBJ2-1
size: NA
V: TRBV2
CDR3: CASSDPRLLYNEQFF
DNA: TGTGCCAGCAGTGATCCAAGACTCCTCTACAATGAGCAGTTCTTC

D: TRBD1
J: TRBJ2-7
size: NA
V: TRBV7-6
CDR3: CASSLGRQGDSYEQYF
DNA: TGTGCCAGCAGCTTAGGGAGACAGGGCGACTCCTACGAGCAGTACTTC

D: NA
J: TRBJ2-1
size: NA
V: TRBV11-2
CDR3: CASSLVENEQFF
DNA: TGTGCCAGCAGCTTAGTCGAGAATGAGCAGTTCTTC

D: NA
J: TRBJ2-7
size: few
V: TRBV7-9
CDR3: CASSLEGSAVPYEQYF
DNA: TGTGCCAGCAGCTTAGAAGGTTCGGCAGTTCCCTACGAGCAGTACTTC

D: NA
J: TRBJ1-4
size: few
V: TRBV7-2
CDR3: CASSRATGPNEKLFF
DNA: TGTGCCAGCAGCCGCGCGACAGGACCTAATGAAAAACTGTTTTTT

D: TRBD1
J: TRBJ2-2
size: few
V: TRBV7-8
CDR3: CASSLARTGTNTGELFF
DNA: TGTGCCAGCAGCTTGGCCCGGACAGGGACGAACACCGGGGAGCTGTTTTTT

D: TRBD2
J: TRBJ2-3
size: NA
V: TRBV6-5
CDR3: CASSLTGTSGDTDTQYF
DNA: TGTGCCAGCAGTTTAACCGGGACTAGCGGAGACACAGATACGCAGTATTTT

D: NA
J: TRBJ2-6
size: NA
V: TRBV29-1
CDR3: CSVEDPGGPGANVLTF
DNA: TGCAGCGTTGAAGACCCGGGTGGGCCTGGGGCCAACGTCCTGACTTTC

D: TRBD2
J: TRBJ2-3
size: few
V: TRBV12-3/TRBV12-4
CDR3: CASSLHVSGGPGDTQYF
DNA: TGTGCCAGCAGTTTACATGTAAGCGGGGGGCCCGGAGATACGCAGTATTTT